One sample yielded the 25 T cell receptor beta chains listed below, sequenced in a study of Ad26.COV2.S vaccination and SARS-CoV-2 variants. Treatment defined: approximately 18 received Ad26.COV2.S at low or high dose, single or two shots; about 5 received placebo; per-sample allocation not given. Samples were taken on day 63 after the first vaccine or placebo injection. Sequenced by immunoSEQ multiplex PCR; TCRdb stores in-frame clones only, minus some. The sample contains 320,000 or so clones, roughly nine tenths of which appear only once. The sample was peripheral blood, taken in a trial of Ad26.COV2.S vaccine versus placebo. The receptors shown here come from a person between 18 and 65 years old who received the Ad26.COV2.S COVID-19 vaccine or a placebo.

This chain connects TRBV11-3 to TRBJ1-5; no reliable D call. Germline-derived CDR1 and CDR2 are SGHNT and YENEEA. The V gene lost 5 bases and the J gene lost 11 bases, with 19 bases spanning the gap. The CDR3 extends over 14 amino acids. The CDR3 reads CASSPPEEPGAQHF. Written as DNA, the CDR3 is TGTGCCAGCAGCCCTCCTGAAGAGCCGGGAGCCCAGCATTTT. Supplemented by reference TRBV11-3 and TRBJ1-5, the full variable domain reads EAGVVQSPRYKIIEKKQPVAFWCNPISGHNTLYWYLQNLGQGPELLIRYENEEAVDDSQLPKDRFSAERLKGVDSTLKIQPAELGDSAVYLCASSPPEEPGAQHFGDGTRLSIL.

The gene calls are TRBV10-3 and TRBJ1-3; D remains ambiguous. CDR1 ENHRY and CDR2 SYGVKD come from the germline V gene. Trimming stripped 4 bases from V and 1 base from J, with 8 bases between. The CDR3 is made up of 14 amino acids. The CDR3 loop is CAISGAGSGNTIYF. The CDR3 nucleotides are TGTGCCATCAGTGGCGCGGGGTCTGGAAACACCATATATTTT.

This clone has a single count. The chain has TRBV30 and TRBJ2-7; 10 positions match TRBD1. The J segment lost 2 bases and the V segment lost 5 bases, leaving 0 bases of the junction unmatched. Germline CDR1 is GTSNPN and CDR2 is SVGIG (reference sequence). The CDR3 has 12 residues. CDR3 protein: CAWGQGAYEQYV. The CDR3 nucleotides read TGTGCCTGGGGACAGGGGGCCTACGAGCAGTACGTC.

This sequence joins TRBV18 and TRBJ1-5; D possibly corresponds to TRBD1 (5 bases). Looked up from germline, CDR1 is KGHSH and CDR2 is LQKENI. This CDR3 has 15 residues. The germline V and J ends were trimmed by 1 base and 6 bases, with 13 bases remaining between them. Here the CDR3 reads CASSPQGWGVQPQHF. The DNA of the CDR3 is TGTGCCAGCTCACCACAGGGATGGGGGGTTCAGCCCCAGCATTTT.

This clone was picked up one time. The chain combines TRBV7-8 with TRBJ2-7, with D hard to call. The germline CDR1 and CDR2 sequences are SGHVS and FQNEAQ. The CDR3 has 14 amino acids. V lost 5 bases and J lost 3, with 14 bases in between. DNA for the CDR3: TGTGCCAGCAGCCGGACCGCACAAGGCTACGAGCAGTACGTC. It yields the protein CASSRTAQGYEQYV.

As regards this clone: A read error may produce the germline difference seen at one junction end. The chain is built from TRBV20-1 and TRBJ1-1; D not certain. The germline CDR1 and CDR2 sequences are DFQATT and SNEGSKA (reference sequence). The CDR3 runs to 11 residues. The CDR3 region has the DNA TGCAGTGCCGGTGGGAACGCTGAAGCTTTCTTT. Translated, it gives CSAGGNAEAFF.

This chain links TRBV27 with TRBJ2-1; D possibly corresponds to TRBD2 (5 bases). In germline, CDR1 is MNHEY, CDR2 SMNVEV (reference sequence). V was pared by 3 bases and J by 0 bases, with 6 bases between. There are 14 residues in the CDR3. The chain's CDR3 is CASSFGISYNEQFF. The CDR3 coding sequence is TGTGCCAGCAGTTTCGGGATCTCCTACAATGAGCAGTTCTTC.

This clone has just one count. The gene calls are TRBV7-2 and TRBJ2-7; the D gene is possibly TRBD2 (6 bases). Germline loops: CDR1 SGHTA, CDR2 FQGNSA. This CDR3 contains 15 residues. Trimming removed 5 bases from V and 4 bases from J, with 18 bases in between. The CDR3 DNA reads TGTGCCAGCAGCGACCCCGGGGGTATGACGTACGAGCAGTACTTC. It is translated as CASSDPGGMTYEQYF.

The chain uses TRBV6-4 and TRBJ1-1; possibly TRBD1 for D (5 bases). V lost 4 bases and J 4 bases, leaving 16 bases between the germline ends. The germline V gene has CDR1 MRHNA and CDR2 SNTAGT. There are 15 residues in the CDR3. The CDR3 region is CASSAGVGGVTEAFF. In nucleotides, the CDR3 is TGTGCCAGCAGTGCTGGCGTGGGAGGGGTCACTGAAGCTTTCTTT.

V usage is TRBV5-1 and J usage is TRBJ1-3, with TRBD1 matching over 9 bases. The CDR3 is made up of 16 amino acids. Germline V gene lookup returns CDR1 SGHRS and CDR2 YFSETQ. The V and J ends lost 4 bases and 4 bases, in that order; junction bases with no gene match: 9. Here the CDR3 DNA reads TGCGCCAGCAGCAACACAGGGGGCCCACAAGGAAACACCATATATTTT. Its protein is CASSNTGGPQGNTIYF.

This clone has just one count. The chain employs TRBV6-2 or TRBV6-3 and TRBJ2-3, with 11 nucleotides matching TRBD1. V lost 6 bases to trimming and J lost 2 bases; unmatched junction nucleotides: 19. Germline values: CDR1 MNHEY, CDR2 SVGEGT. CDR3 length: 20 amino acids. CDR3 coding DNA: TGTGCCAGCAGCCCAAGCATGGGCGGACAGGGGGCCGATTACACAGATACGCAGTATTTT. As protein: CASSPSMGGQGADYTDTQYF.

V usage is TRBV12-3 or TRBV12-4 and J usage is TRBJ2-4, with unresolved D. The length of the CDR3 is 11 residues. With 3 bases removed from V and 6 bases from J, the gap between germline ends came to 3 bases. This chain's CDR3 is CASSLGNIQYF. The CDR3 nucleotides are TGTGCCAGCAGTTTGGGAAACATTCAGTACTTC.

This clone was recorded only once. V and J are TRBV10-2 and TRBJ1-6; TRBD1 might be the D (6 bases). Germline-derived CDR1 and CDR2 are WSHSY and SAAADI. The CDR3 consists of 13 residues. V was cut by 7 bases and J by 9 bases, with 13 bases left in between. The CDR3 protein is CASTSEGVSPLHF. The CDR3 coding sequence is TGCGCCAGCACCTCCGAGGGGGTTTCACCCCTCCACTTT.

The rearrangement links TRBV7-3 to TRBJ2-5; D possibly corresponds to TRBD1 (6 bases). Germline assignment: CDR1 SGHTA and CDR2 FQGTGA. V was pared by 3 bases and J by 2 bases, with 7 bases between. The CDR3 has 13 amino acids. The chain's CDR3 is CASSFGQQETQYF. CDR3 bases: TGTGCCAGCAGCTTCGGACAGCAAGAGACCCAGTACTTC.

This chain connects TRBV2 to TRBJ1-1, with D unclear. In germline, CDR1 is SNHLY, CDR2 FYNNEI. V lost 6 bases and J lost 3, with 14 bases in between. The CDR3 extends over 14 amino acids. The CDR3 loop is CASRVEGGHTEAFF. The CDR3 DNA follows: TGTGCCAGCAGGGTGGAGGGAGGGCACACTGAAGCTTTCTTT.

The chain combines TRBV6-1 with TRBJ1-5, with a possible D match to TRBD1 (5 bases). V lost 0 bases and J 3 bases, leaving 12 bases between the germline ends. Germline loops: CDR1 MNHNS, CDR2 SASEGT. CDR3 size: 16 residues. The CDR3 sequence: CASSEAGTVFNQPQHF. CDR3 sequence (DNA): TGTGCCAGCAGTGAAGCGGGGACGGTATTCAATCAGCCCCAGCATTTT.

The chain uses TRBV18 and TRBJ1-6; unclear D gene. Trimming shortened V by 6 bases and J by 6 bases, and 12 bases separated the two germline ends. The CDR3 totals 14 residues. Germline lookup yields CDR1 KGHSH and CDR2 LQKENI. The DNA for the CDR3 is TGTGCCAGCTCGGAGGGTGTACTTAATTCACCCCTCCACTTT. It translates to CASSEGVLNSPLHF.

V is TRBV7-9 and J is TRBJ1-4, with 7 positions matching TRBD1. The CDR3 sequence is 16 residues long. V was pared by 1 base and J by 2 bases, with 4 bases of the junction left unmatched. Germline V gene lookup returns CDR1 SEHNR and CDR2 FQNEAQ (reference sequence). CDR3 sequence reads: CASSLVIQGTNEKLFF. The CDR3 nucleotides are TGTGCCAGCAGCTTAGTTATACAGGGGACTAATGAAAAACTGTTTTTT.

This chain links TRBV18 with TRBJ1-1, with D maybe TRBD1 (6 bases). Germline lookup yields CDR1 KGHSH and CDR2 LQKENI. The CDR3 covers 13 residues. The germline V and J ends were trimmed by 3 bases and 8 bases, with 13 bases remaining between them. DNA for the CDR3: TGTGCCAGCTCACCCTCAGGGGAGAGGGAAGCTTTCTTT. The encoded protein is CASSPSGEREAFF.

The chain carries TRBV7-9 and TRBJ1-1; D remains unclear. This CDR3 is 17 amino acids long. CDR1 SEHNR and CDR2 FQNEAQ come from the germline V gene (reference sequence). The germline V and J ends were trimmed by 1 base and 5 bases, with 20 bases remaining between them. Here the CDR3 DNA reads TGTGCCAGCAGCTTAGATTTCGGGGTATCGAGGTTAACTGAAGCTTTCTTT. Encoded protein: CASSLDFGVSRLTEAFF. The whole variable domain, remainder taken from reference TRBV7-9 and TRBJ1-1, is DTGVSQNPRHKITKRGQNVTFRCDPISEHNRLYWYRQTLGQGPEFLTYFQNEAQLEKSRLLSDRFSAERPKGSFSTLEIQRTEQGDSAMYLCASSLDFGVSRLTEAFFGQGTRLTVV.

The rearrangement uses TRBV9 and TRBJ1-3, with D maybe TRBD1 (5 bases). The CDR3 totals 16 residues. The germline V gene encodes CDR1 SGDLS and CDR2 YYNGEE. Trimming shortened V by 2 bases and J by 8 bases, and 20 bases separated the two germline ends. The CDR3 is CASSVSEGLGPYTIYF. The CDR3 DNA is TGTGCCAGCAGCGTGAGCGAGGGACTTGGGCCTTACACCATATATTTT.

The sample holds one count of this clone. V and J are TRBV11-2 and TRBJ1-2, with 9 nucleotides matching TRBD1. With V trimmed by 0 bases and J by 8 bases, 4 bases remained unmatched. Per the germline V gene, CDR1 is SGHAT and CDR2 is FQNNGV. The length of the CDR3 is 14 residues. CDR3 loop: CASSLDTGTGGYTF. The CDR3 DNA sequence: TGTGCCAGCAGCTTAGATACCGGGACAGGGGGCTACACCTTC.

The chain carries TRBV3-1 (or the pseudogene TRBV3-2) and TRBJ2-3; D ambiguous. Trimming left V 4 bases short and J 8 bases short, with 10 bases between. This CDR3 is 12 amino acids long. The V gene's germline CDR1 is LGHDT and CDR2 YNNKEL (reference sequence). CDR3 sequence reads: CASSLIIGTQYF. The CDR3 DNA sequence: TGTGCCAGCAGCCTAATTATAGGTACGCAGTATTTT.

The chain links TRBV2 to TRBJ1-2; 8 positions match TRBD1. V was pared by 7 bases and J by 6 bases, with 13 bases of the junction left unmatched. The CDR3 has 15 amino acids. The germline CDR1 and CDR2 sequences are SNHLY and FYNNEI. For the CDR3, the DNA is TGTGCCAGCACCCTGAACCAGGGGGCAGGTGATGGCTACACCTTC. Its translation: CASTLNQGAGDGYTF.

The J gene is TRBJ2-1, the V gene TRBV7-9, with 8 bases matching TRBD1. CDR3 size: 17 residues. Germline lookup yields CDR1 SEHNR and CDR2 FQNEAQ (reference sequence). The ends lost 1 base at V and 7 bases at J; junction bases unmatched: 12. In DNA, the CDR3 is TGTGCCAGCAGCTTAGGATTCGGGACAGGATTACCAAATGAGCAGTTCTTC. It encodes CASSLGFGTGLPNEQFF.